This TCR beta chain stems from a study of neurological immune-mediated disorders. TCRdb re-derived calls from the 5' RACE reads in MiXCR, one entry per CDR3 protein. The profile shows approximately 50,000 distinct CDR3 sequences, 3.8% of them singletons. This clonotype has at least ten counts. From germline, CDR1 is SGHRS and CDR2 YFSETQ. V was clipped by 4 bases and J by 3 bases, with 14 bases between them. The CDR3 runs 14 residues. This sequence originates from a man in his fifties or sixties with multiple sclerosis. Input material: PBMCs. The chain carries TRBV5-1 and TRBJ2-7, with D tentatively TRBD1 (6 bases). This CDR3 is CASSDDRLYYEQYF. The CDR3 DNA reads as TGCGCCAGCAGCGACGACAGGCTGTACTACGAGCAGTACTTC.